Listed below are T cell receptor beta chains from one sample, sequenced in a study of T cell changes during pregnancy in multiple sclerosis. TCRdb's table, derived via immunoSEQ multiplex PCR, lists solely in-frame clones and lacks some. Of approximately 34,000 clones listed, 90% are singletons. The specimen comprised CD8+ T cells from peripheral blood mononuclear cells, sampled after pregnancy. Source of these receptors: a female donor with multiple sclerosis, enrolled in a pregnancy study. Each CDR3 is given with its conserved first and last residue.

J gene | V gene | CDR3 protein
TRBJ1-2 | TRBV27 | CASSPRTGPPRNYGYTF
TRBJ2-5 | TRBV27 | CASSPNGETQYF
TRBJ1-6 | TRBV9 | CASSGTGGPLHF
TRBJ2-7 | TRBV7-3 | CASSLMAGAYEQYF
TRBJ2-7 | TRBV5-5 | CASSLGPGGSYEQYF
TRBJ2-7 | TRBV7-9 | CASSLGWGQATYEQYF
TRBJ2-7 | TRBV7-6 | CASSSGTGQGSYEQYF
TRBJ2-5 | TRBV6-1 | CASSPGEGQETQYF
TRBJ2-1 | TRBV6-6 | CASIEGSGGDNEQFF
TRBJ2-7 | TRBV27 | CASSGTSGAYEQYF
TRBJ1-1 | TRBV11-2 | CASSPPGAMNTEAFF
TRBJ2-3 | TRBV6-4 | CASAEYSTDTQYF
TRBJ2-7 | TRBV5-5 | CASSLTYEQYF
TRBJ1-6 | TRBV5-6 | CASSSQGAYNSPLHF
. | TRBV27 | CASAPPGQTFLYEQYF